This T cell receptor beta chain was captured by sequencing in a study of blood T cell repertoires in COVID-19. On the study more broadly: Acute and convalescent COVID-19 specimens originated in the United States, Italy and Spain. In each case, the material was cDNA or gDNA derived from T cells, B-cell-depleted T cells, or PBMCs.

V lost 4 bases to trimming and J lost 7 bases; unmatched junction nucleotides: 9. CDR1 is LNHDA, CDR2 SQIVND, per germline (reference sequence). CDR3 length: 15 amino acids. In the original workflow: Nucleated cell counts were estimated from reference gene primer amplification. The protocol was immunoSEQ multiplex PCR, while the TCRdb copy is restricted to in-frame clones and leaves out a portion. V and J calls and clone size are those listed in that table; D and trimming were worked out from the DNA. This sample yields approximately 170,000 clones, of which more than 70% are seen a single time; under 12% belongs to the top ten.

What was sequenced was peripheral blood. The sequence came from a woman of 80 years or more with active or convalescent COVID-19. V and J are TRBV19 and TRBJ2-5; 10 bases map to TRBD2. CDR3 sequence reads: CASSSASGSRGTQYF. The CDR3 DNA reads TGTGCCAGTAGTAGTGCTAGCGGGAGTAGAGGGACCCAGTACTTC.